Listed below are T cell receptor beta chains from one sample, sequenced in a study of brain metastases from non-small cell lung cancer. Using immunoSEQ multiplex PCR, the repertoire was profiled, and TCRdb retains in-frame clones only, with some absent. The sample lists approximately 2,800 clones, almost 90% occurring once. Source material: primary lung tumor tissue. Every receptor here comes from a donor aged 40 or over with non-small cell lung cancer. The CDR3 runs from the conserved cysteine through the conserved F or W. A D gene is named only where the DNA matches it firmly. Some rows have no size entry. The others give once, few or many, or a class for an expanded clone.

V	size	D	J	DNA	CDR3
TRBV20-1	NA	TRBD1	TRBJ1-5	TGTCGGGACAGAAATCAGCCCCAGCATTTT	CRDRNQPQHF
TRBV10-3	few	NA	TRBJ1-1	TGTGCCATCAGTGAAAATCCTGAAAACACTGAAGCTTTCTTT	CAISENPENTEAFF
TRBV6-1	NA	NA	TRBJ1-1	TGTGCCAGCAGTGAAGTTCCTACGGCTTTCTTT	CASSEVPTAFF
TRBV21-1	NA	NA	TRBJ2-7	TGTGCCAGCAGCAACAGGATCCACGAGCAGTACTTC	CASSNRIHEQYF
TRBV10-3	NA	NA	TRBJ2-2	TGTGCCATCAGGGCCGCGAACACCGGGGAGCTGTTTTTT	CAIRAANTGELFF
TRBV5-8	once	NA	TRBJ2-1	TGTGCCAGCAGCTTTTACGTGGGTAATGAGCAGTTCTTC	CASSFYVGNEQFF
TRBV28	NA	NA	TRBJ2-1	TGTGCCAGCAAGCTAGGGGGGACATCTTCCTCCAATGAGCAGTTCTTC	CASKLGGTSSSNEQFF
TRBV4-3	once	NA	TRBJ1-2	TGCGCCAGCAGCCAAGATCCTGGGATTAGGGGCTACACCTTC	CASSQDPGIRGYTF
TRBV21-1	NA	NA	TRBJ1-3	TGTGCCAGCAGGTCCTTCGTACAACACGCACGAAACACCATATATTTT	CASRSFVQHARNTIYF
TRBV5-1	NA	NA	TRBJ2-5	TGCGCCAGCAGCCCATCGGACCCGCTCAGGGAGACCCAGTACTTC	CASSPSDPLRETQYF
TRBV19	NA	NA	TRBJ1-5	TGTGCCAGTAATATGCTCCAGGGCTTCAATCAGCCCCAGCATTTT	CASNMLQGFNQPQHF
TRBV7-8	NA	NA	TRBJ2-1	TGTGCCAGCAGCTTAGCGGGACTCTCAGGTCGGGAGCAGTTCTTC	CASSLAGLSGREQFF
TRBV7-8	NA	NA	TRBJ1-2	TGTGCCAGCAGCTACGGGGGGAACTATGGCTACACCTTC	CASSYGGNYGYTF
TRBV24-1	NA	NA	TRBJ2-3	TGTGCCATCAGAGGAAGGGGCGCGTCGGTAGGAGATACGCAGTATTTT	CAIRGRGASVGDTQYF
TRBV3-1/TRBV3-2	NA	NA	TRBJ2-2	TGTGCCAGCAGCCAGGGATCGGGCACCGGGGAGCTGTTTTTT	CASSQGSGTGELFF
TRBV5-5	NA	NA	TRBJ2-6	TGTGCCAGCAGCCCCCCCGACCCTGGGGCCAACGTCCTGACTTTC	CASSPPDPGANVLTF
TRBV9	NA	NA	TRBJ1-6	TGTGCCAGCAGCGTAGAAGGCAGGGGAGGCTCACCCCTCCACTTT	CASSVEGRGGSPLHF
TRBV19	NA	NA	TRBJ2-3	TGTGCCAGTAGTAAGACAGATACGCAGTATTTT	CASSKTDTQYF
TRBV19	NA	NA	TRBJ2-3	TGTGCCAGTAGTATAAGAGGAGGAGATACGCAGTATTTT	CASSIRGGDTQYF
TRBV14	NA	NA	TRBJ1-2	TGTGCCAGCAGCCGAGACAGCTATGGCTACACCTTC	CASSRDSYGYTF
TRBV7-3	NA	NA	TRBJ2-5	TGTGCCAGCAGCTTAATGTCGGGTGTCCAAGAGACCCAGTACTTC	CASSLMSGVQETQYF
TRBV4-3	NA	TRBD1	TRBJ1-1	TGCGCCAGCAGCCAAGATGGGACAGTAAACACTGAAGCTTTCTTT	CASSQDGTVNTEAFF